This TCR beta chain was found in a study of shared T cell receptors in the human thymus. The CDR3 loop spans 13 amino acids. V gave up 2 bases and J gave up 10 bases, with 9 bases separating them. Germline-derived CDR1 and CDR2 are LGHNA and YSLEER. TCRdb keeps only in-frame clones here, not all; method: immunoSEQ multiplex PCR. The table records 550,000 to 800,000 clones, approximately 85% of them present only once. These data also featured in a second study, about human thymus T cells. That work states: Obtained as resections during corrective heart surgery, the thymus tissue was then studied. The authors found apparently biased V and J gene usage in thymic and blood repertoires. Unrelated individuals had highly overlapping thymic repertoires, as reported in related research.

The sample comprised thymocytes. The chain combines TRBV4-3 with TRBJ1-6, with D maybe TRBD1 (5 bases). This TCR was sampled from a girl under two years old with a congenital heart defect. CDR3 sequence (DNA): TGCGCCAGCAGCCAATGGGGCGGATCACCCCTCCACTTT. Translated, it gives CASSQWGGSPLHF.